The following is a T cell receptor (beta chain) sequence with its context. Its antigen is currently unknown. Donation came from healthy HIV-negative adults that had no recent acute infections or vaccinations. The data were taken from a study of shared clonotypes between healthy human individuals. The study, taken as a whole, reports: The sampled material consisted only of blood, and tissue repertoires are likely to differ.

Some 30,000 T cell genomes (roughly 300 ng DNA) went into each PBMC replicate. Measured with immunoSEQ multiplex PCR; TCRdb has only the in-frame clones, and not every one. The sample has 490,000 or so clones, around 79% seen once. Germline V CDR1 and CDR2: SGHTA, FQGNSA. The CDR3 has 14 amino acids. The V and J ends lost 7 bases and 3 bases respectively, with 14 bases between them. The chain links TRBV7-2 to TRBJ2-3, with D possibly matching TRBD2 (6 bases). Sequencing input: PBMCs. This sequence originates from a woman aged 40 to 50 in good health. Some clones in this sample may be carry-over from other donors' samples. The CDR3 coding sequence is TGTGCCAGCACGCGGGATATGGGAACAGATACGCAGTATTTT. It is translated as CASTRDMGTDTQYF.